A single sample gave rise to the 27 T cell receptor beta chains below, sequenced in a study of T cell clonality in common variable immunodeficiency. Their specific antigens are unknown. Points from the study as a whole: Fewer deletions and N-nucleotide insertions were reportedly seen in common variable immunodeficiency TCR beta sequences.

Using immunoSEQ multiplex PCR, the repertoire was profiled, and TCRdb retains in-frame clones only, with some absent. The sample is made up of tens of thousands of clones, none counted only once. The sample was peripheral blood mononuclear cells. The receptors shown here come from a human donor with common variable immunodeficiency.

This clone was recorded at least ten times. The read halts 3 residues ahead of the CDR3 end, with the missing end drawn from the germline J gene. The chain is built from TRBV5-1 and TRBJ2-3, with 8 bases identical to TRBD2. Germline values: CDR1 SGHRS, CDR2 YFSETQ. This CDR3 has 14 amino acids. V was clipped by 5 bases and J by 3 bases; unmatched bases: 5. Partial CDR3 DNA: TGCGCCAGCAGGAAGGCGGGGGGAACAGATACG. Translated: CASRKAGGTDT. The entire CDR3 protein is CASRKAGGTDTQYF.

On this clone itself: The CDR3 is cut off 3 residues early in the read; its end comes from the germline J gene. The genes are TRBV19 and TRBJ2-1; the D gene is possibly TRBD1 (6 bases). Germline-derived CDR1 and CDR2 are LNHDA and SQIVND (reference sequence). Trimming stripped 9 bases from V and 2 bases from J, with 14 bases between. This CDR3 is 14 amino acids long. Partial CDR3 DNA: TGTGCCAGCGGGTTGGGGACAACCTACAATGAG. Its protein product is CASGLGTTYNE. The full CDR3 protein reads CASGLGTTYNEQFF.

Note on this clone: At the DNA level, this CDR3 is encoded by other sequences in the same sample as well. CDR3 sequence: CASSSRTGGVSPLHF. The CDR3 DNA, read in part, is TGTGCCAGTAGTTCACGGACAGGGGGCGTTTCACCC. The chain couples TRBV19 to TRBJ1-6, with 11 bases matching TRBD1. The CDR3 extends 3 residues past the end of the read, so its final part is completed from the germline J gene. V dropped 5 bases and J dropped 9; count of bases not matched to a gene: 6. Germline values: CDR1 LNHDA, CDR2 SQIVND (reference sequence). The CDR3 is 15 residues long.

This clone was counted a few times. The read gets to within 3 residues of the CDR3 end, and the germline J gene fills in the rest. The genes are TRBV19 and TRBJ2-1; 10 bases align to TRBD2. The CDR3 sequence is 14 residues long. Trimming at V came to 11 bases and at J to 6 bases, leaving 10 bases not matched to a gene. Germline loops: CDR1 LNHDA, CDR2 SQIVND (reference sequence). Partial CDR3 DNA: TGTGCCTGTCAGGCGGTAGCGGGGGGCAATGAG. This codes for CACQAVAGGNE. The entire CDR3 reads CACQAVAGGNEQFF.

This clone was detected only a few times. The read ends 3 residues before the CDR3 terminus; that terminus is restored from the germline J gene. The chain carries TRBV11-2 and TRBJ2-3; D remains unclear. Per germline, CDR1 SGHAT and CDR2 FQNNGV. This CDR3 has 15 residues. V gave up 2 bases and J gave up 6 bases, with 15 bases separating them. CDR3 bases read: TGTGCCAGCAGCTTATCATCGGGTCGTTGGGATACG. It encodes CASSLSSGRWDT. Given in full, the CDR3 is CASSLSSGRWDTQYF.

A note on this clone: The read comes to an end 3 residues before the CDR3 does, leaving the germline J gene to fill in the end. This CDR3 is also generated by other DNA sequences in the sample. The V call is TRBV19, the J call TRBJ2-5, with 7 positions matching TRBD2. The CDR3 is 13 residues long. V lost 6 bases, J lost 5 bases, and 6 bases stayed unmatched. Per the germline V gene, CDR1 is LNHDA and CDR2 is SQIVND (reference sequence). CDR3 in amino acids: CASSGLVRETQYF. Incomplete CDR3 DNA: TGTGCCAGTAGCGGACTAGTCCGGGAGACC.

There are many counts of this clone. The missing CDR3 end, 3 residues past where the read stops, is filled in from the germline J gene. The rearrangement links TRBV29-1 to TRBJ1-1, with a possible D match to TRBD1 (6 bases). CDR3 length equals 12 residues. The germline gives CDR1 SQVTM, CDR2 ANQGSEA. The CDR3 bases that were read are TGCAGCGTCCGTCCGGGACAACTAGAA. Its protein is CSVRPGQLE. The CDR3 in its entirety is CSVRPGQLEAFF.

Concerning this clone: Read coverage stops 3 residues before the CDR3 terminus; the germline J gene supplies the remainder. The chain uses TRBV2 and TRBJ1-6; perhaps TRBD1 as D (6 bases). The V gene lost 11 bases and the J gene lost 7 bases, with 15 bases spanning the gap. This CDR3 has 13 amino acids. CDR1 is SNHLY, CDR2 FYNNEI, per germline. The CDR3 protein is CALHGTRNSPLHF. The sequenced part of the CDR3 DNA is TGTGCCCTACACGGGACAAGGAATTCACCC.

Details on this clone: Coverage ceases 3 residues before the CDR3 finishes, and the germline J gene fills in the end. The J gene is TRBJ1-2, the V gene TRBV30; D is unclear. The CDR3 totals 12 residues. The V gene's germline CDR1 is GTSNPN and CDR2 SVGIG (reference sequence). The germline V and J ends were trimmed by 1 base and 2 bases, with 5 bases remaining between them. CDR3: CAWSEGNYGYTF. Partial CDR3 DNA: TGTGCCTGGAGTGAAGGGAACTATGGC.

This clone has more than one count but fewer than ten. Sequencing ends 3 residues short of the CDR3 end; the germline J gene provides the rest. The V call is TRBV7-2, the J call TRBJ2-3; 7 bases match TRBD1. The CDR3 has 15 amino acids. V trimming: 2 bases; J trimming: 2 bases; junction bases outside the gene matches: 4. CDR1 and CDR2 from the germline V gene are SGHTA and FQGNSA. The DNA read from the CDR3 is TGTGCCAGCAGCTTAAAACAGGGGAACACAGATACG. It yields the protein CASSLKQGNTDT. The entire CDR3 reads CASSLKQGNTDTQYF.

This clone was counted between two and nine times. With the read ending 3 residues before the CDR3 end, the germline J gene is used to fill in that end. This rearrangement joins TRBV7-9 to TRBJ2-1; D is perhaps TRBD1 (6 bases). V lost 5 bases and J lost 6, with 17 bases in between. There are 15 residues in the CDR3. Germline CDR1 is SEHNR and CDR2 is FQNEAQ (reference sequence). The CDR3 here is CASSLRYRVPNEQFF. The sequenced CDR3 bases are TGTGCCAGCAGCCTACGATACAGGGTTCCCAATGAG.

Concerning this clone: The missing CDR3 end, 3 residues past where the read stops, is filled in from the germline J gene. The V gene is TRBV18, the J gene TRBJ2-5, with a tentative D call TRBD1 (6 bases). Germline V gene lookup returns CDR1 KGHSH and CDR2 LQKENI. V was trimmed by 8 bases and J by 4 bases, leaving 17 bases between them. The CDR3 totals 14 residues. The sequenced part of the CDR3 DNA is TGTGCCAGCAGACAACCAGGGGATTTAGAGACC. This sequence encodes CASRQPGDLET. The full-length CDR3 reads as CASRQPGDLETQYF.

This clone was seen at least ten times. CDR3 loop: CASSLVVTWNTEAFF. The CDR3 bases that were read are TGTGCCAGCAGCTTAGTGGTGACTTGGAACACTGAA. This rearrangement joins TRBV7-2 to TRBJ1-1; no clear D gene. The read ends 3 residues before the CDR3 terminus; that terminus is restored from the germline J gene. The ends were cut back, 1 base at V and 1 base at J, with 10 bases in the middle. Germline V lookup: CDR1 SGHTA, CDR2 FQGNSA. The CDR3 consists of 15 residues.

This clone was counted between two and nine times. The observed sequence ends 3 residues before the CDR3 terminus, with the missing tail filled in from the germline J gene. The J gene is TRBJ2-3, the V gene TRBV2, with D possibly TRBD1 on 6 matching bases. Per germline, CDR1 SNHLY and CDR2 FYNNEI. The CDR3 is 16 residues long. V lost 6 bases and J lost 2, with 18 bases in between. CDR3 loop: CASRNLLRGYTDTQYF. The covered CDR3 bases are TGTGCCAGCAGGAACCTACTAAGGGGGTACACAGATACG.

This clone was observed at least ten times. Read data end 3 residues before the CDR3 end; the end is taken from the germline J gene. The rearrangement joins TRBV30 to TRBJ2-3, with 7 bases matching TRBD2. From germline, CDR1 is GTSNPN and CDR2 SVGIG (reference sequence). The V and J ends lost 3 bases and 7 bases, in that order; junction bases with no gene match: 4. The CDR3 extends over 12 amino acids. CDR3 bases read: TGTGCCTGGAGAGCGGGACTCCATACG. It encodes CAWRAGLHT. The CDR3, in full, reads CAWRAGLHTQYF.

This clone occurred many times. Read coverage stops 3 residues before the CDR3 terminus; the germline J gene supplies the remainder. This chain links TRBV29-1 with TRBJ2-7; 7 bases fit TRBD1. The V gene end was trimmed by 1 base and the J gene end by 5 bases; junction bases not matched to a gene: 5. The CDR3 is 13 amino acids. Germline V gene sequence: CDR1 SQVTM, CDR2 ANQGSEA. The DNA read from the CDR3 is TGCAGCGTTGAAGGCAGGGGGTCCCACGAG. Amino acids: CSVEGRGSHE. From start to end, the CDR3 is CSVEGRGSHEQYF.

This clone was seen only a few times. The CDR3 extends 3 residues past the end of the read, so its final part is completed from the germline J gene. The chain uses TRBV30 and TRBJ1-2, with 10 positions matching TRBD1. V trimming: 2 bases; J trimming: 4 bases; junction bases outside the gene matches: 7. Germline V lookup: CDR1 GTSNPN, CDR2 SVGIG (reference sequence). CDR3 size: 15 residues. CDR3 in amino acids: CAWSIGTGEAYGYTF. CDR3 bases read: TGTGCCTGGAGTATAGGGACAGGGGAGGCCTATGGC.

This clone was detected only a few times. The CDR3 reads CASSMTGASPLHF. The CDR3 DNA, read in part, is TGTGCCAGTAGTATGACAGGGGCTTCACCC. V gene TRBV19 combines with J gene TRBJ1-6; 8 nucleotides align to TRBD1. Sequencing ends 3 residues short of the CDR3 end; the germline J gene provides the rest. V was pared by 3 bases and J by 9 bases, with 1 base of the junction left unmatched. CDR1 is LNHDA, CDR2 SQIVND, per germline (reference sequence). CDR3 size: 13 residues. Complete variable domain (other parts from reference TRBV19 and TRBJ1-6): DGGITQSPKYLFRKEGQNVTLSCEQNLNHDAMYWYRQDPGQGLRLIYYSQIVNDFQKGDIAEGYSVSREKKESFPLTVTSAQKNPTAFYLCASSMTGASPLHFGNGTRLTVT.

Regarding this clone: The CDR3 end falls 3 residues outside the read, so it is completed with the germline J gene. The rearrangement links TRBV30 to TRBJ1-2, with D perhaps TRBD1 (6 bases). Germline CDR1 is GTSNPN and CDR2 is SVGIG (reference sequence). The CDR3 is 11 amino acids. The chain's CDR3 is CASSYREGYTF. The CDR3 bases that were read are TGTGCCTCTTCCTACAGGGAAGGC.

This clone was seen more than once but under ten times. The read ends 3 residues early relative to the CDR3; the germline J gene fills the gap. The V and J genes are TRBV30 and TRBJ2-1; TRBD2 matches at 8 bases. Looked up from germline, CDR1 is GTSNPN and CDR2 is SVGIG (reference sequence). Trimming removed 0 bases from V and 8 bases from J; junction bases left unmatched: 9. This CDR3 comprises 15 residues. CDR3 DNA, as far as it was read: TGTGCCTGGAGTGTTTCCGTCGGGGGGGGCGATGAG. This gives the protein CAWSVSVGGGDE. The CDR3 in full is CAWSVSVGGGDEQFF.

In the case of this clone: The read terminates 3 residues ahead of where the CDR3 ends, so the germline J gene completes it. The chain couples TRBV19 to TRBJ2-7; D gene uncertain. This CDR3 has 15 amino acids. From germline, CDR1 is LNHDA and CDR2 SQIVND (reference sequence). The V and J ends lost 1 base and 0 bases respectively, with 10 bases between them. This CDR3 reads CASSIAARFSYEQYF. The sequenced CDR3 bases are TGTGCCAGTAGTATAGCGGCGCGGTTCTCCTACGAG.

For this clone: Read data end 3 residues before the CDR3 end; the end is taken from the germline J gene. The gene calls are TRBV19 and TRBJ2-2; TRBD1 might be the D (6 bases). Germline CDR1 reads LNHDA; CDR2 reads SQIVND (reference sequence). This CDR3 is built from 14 residues. V dropped 8 bases and J dropped 0 bases, with 10 bases sitting between them. Partial CDR3 DNA: TGTGCCAGTTCGGACAGAGCGAACACCGGGGAG. This gives the protein CASSDRANTGE. The full CDR3 sequence reads CASSDRANTGELFF.

Ten or more counts support this clone. From the germline J gene comes the end of the CDR3, since the read stops 3 residues before it. The chain is built from TRBV5-4 and TRBJ1-1; D possibly corresponds to TRBD1 (6 bases). The germline V gene encodes CDR1 SGHNT and CDR2 YYREEE (reference sequence). The CDR3 runs 15 residues. Trimming took off 2 bases at V and 1 base at J, with 12 bases between the two ends. Partial CDR3 DNA: TGTGCCAGCAGCTTCCTACAGGGACCGAACACTGAA. The encoded protein is CASSFLQGPNTE. The full CDR3 is CASSFLQGPNTEAFF.

In its sample, this clone was seen many times. The CDR3 end falls 3 residues outside the read, so it is completed with the germline J gene. The chain employs TRBV10-3 and TRBJ2-1; 9 positions match TRBD2. The CDR3 is 17 amino acids. The ends lost 0 bases at V and 5 bases at J; junction bases unmatched: 8. CDR1 ENHRY and CDR2 SYGVKD come from the germline V gene. CDR3 DNA, as far as it was read: TGTGCCATCAGTGAGTCGACGGCTAGCGGGGATAACAATGAG. Residues: CAISESTASGDNNE. The CDR3, in full, reads CAISESTASGDNNEQFF.

Ten or more counts support this clone. The read stops 3 residues short of the end of the CDR3; the missing end is completed from the germline J gene. The rearrangement joins TRBV18 to TRBJ2-7; 10 nucleotides line up with TRBD2. This CDR3 has 15 amino acids. Losses at the gene ends were 1 base for V and 6 bases for J; bases not matched to a gene: 6. CDR1 is KGHSH, CDR2 LQKENI, per germline. CDR3 DNA, as far as it was read: TGTGCCAGCTCACCACGCCTAGCGGGGGAGGGCGAG. Protein product: CASSPRLAGEGE. The full-length CDR3 reads as CASSPRLAGEGEQYF.

The sample holds many counts of this clone. The read terminates 3 residues ahead of where the CDR3 ends, so the germline J gene completes it. The chain joins TRBV20-1 to TRBJ1-2; TRBD1 aligns across 7 bases. Germline V gene data show CDR1 as DFQATT and CDR2 as SNEGSKA (reference sequence). The CDR3 loop spans 13 amino acids. The J segment lost 2 bases and the V segment lost 4 bases, leaving 4 bases of the junction unmatched. CDR3 amino acids: CSAIRGENYGYTF. Incomplete CDR3 DNA: TGCAGTGCTATCAGGGGGGAGAACTATGGC.

This clone was counted between two and nine times. Read sequence stops 3 residues before the CDR3 end, and the germline J gene provides the missing end. The J gene is TRBJ1-1, the V gene TRBV7-6; no reliable D call. V lost 5 bases and J lost 2, with 9 bases in between. The CDR3 has 13 amino acids. In germline, CDR1 is SGHVS, CDR2 FNYEAQ. The part of the CDR3 DNA that was read is TGTGCCAGCAGCCATATACTCAACACTGAA. It encodes CASSHILNTE. In full, the CDR3 reads CASSHILNTEAFF.